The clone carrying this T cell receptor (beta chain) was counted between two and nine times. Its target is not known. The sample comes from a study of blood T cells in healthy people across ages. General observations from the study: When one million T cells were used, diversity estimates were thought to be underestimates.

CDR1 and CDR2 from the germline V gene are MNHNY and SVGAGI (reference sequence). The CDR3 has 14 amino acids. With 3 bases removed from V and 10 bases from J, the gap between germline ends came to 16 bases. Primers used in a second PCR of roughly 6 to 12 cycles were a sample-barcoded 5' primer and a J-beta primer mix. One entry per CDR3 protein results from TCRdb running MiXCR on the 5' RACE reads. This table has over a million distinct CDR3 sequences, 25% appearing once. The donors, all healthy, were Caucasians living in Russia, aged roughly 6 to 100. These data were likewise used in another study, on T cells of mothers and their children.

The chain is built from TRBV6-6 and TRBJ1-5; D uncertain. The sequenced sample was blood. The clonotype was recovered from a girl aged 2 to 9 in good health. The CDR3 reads CASSYWSQEPPQHF. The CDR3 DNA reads TGTGCCAGCAGTTATTGGTCTCAGGAACCTCCCCAGCATTTT.